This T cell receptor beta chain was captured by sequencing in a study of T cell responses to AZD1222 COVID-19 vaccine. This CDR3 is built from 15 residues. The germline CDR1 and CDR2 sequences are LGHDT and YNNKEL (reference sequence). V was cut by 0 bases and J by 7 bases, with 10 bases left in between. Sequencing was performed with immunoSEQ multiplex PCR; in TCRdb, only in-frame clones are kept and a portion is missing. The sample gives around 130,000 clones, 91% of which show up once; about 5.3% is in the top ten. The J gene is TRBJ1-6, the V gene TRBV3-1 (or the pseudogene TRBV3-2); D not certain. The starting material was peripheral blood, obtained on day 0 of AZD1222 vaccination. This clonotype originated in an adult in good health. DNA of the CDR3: TGTGCCAGCAGCCAAGAAGCGGCAGGAAATTCACCCCTCCACTTT. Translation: CASSQEAAGNSPLHF.